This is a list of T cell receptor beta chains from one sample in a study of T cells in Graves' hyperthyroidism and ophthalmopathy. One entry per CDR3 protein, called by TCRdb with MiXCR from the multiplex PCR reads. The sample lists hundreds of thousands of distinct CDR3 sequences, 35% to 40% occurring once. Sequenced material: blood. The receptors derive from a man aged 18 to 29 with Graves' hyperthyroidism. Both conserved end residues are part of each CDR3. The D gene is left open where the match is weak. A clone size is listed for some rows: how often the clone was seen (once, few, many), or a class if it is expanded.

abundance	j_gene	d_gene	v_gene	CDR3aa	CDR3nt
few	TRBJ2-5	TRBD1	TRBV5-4	CASSLETGTKETQYF	TGTGCCAGCAGCTTGGAGACAGGGACGAAAGAGACCCAGTACTTC
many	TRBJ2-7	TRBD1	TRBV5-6	CASSSGTGPEQYF	TGTGCCAGCAGCTCCGGGACAGGGCCCGAGCAGTACTTC
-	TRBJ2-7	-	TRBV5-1	CASSFTGNSGEQYF	TGCGCCAGCAGCTTTACAGGGAATTCGGGCGAGCAGTACTTC
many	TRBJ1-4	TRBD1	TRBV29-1	CSVKGAREEKLFF	TGCAGCGTGAAGGGGGCAAGGGAGGAAAAACTGTTTTTT
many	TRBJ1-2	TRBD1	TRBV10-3	CAIRPLGQAYGYTF	TGTGCCATCAGACCCCTGGGACAGGCATATGGCTACACCTTC
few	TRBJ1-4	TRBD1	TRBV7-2	CASSLRTGNNEKLFF	TGTGCCAGCAGCTTACGGACAGGGAATAATGAAAAACTGTTTTTT
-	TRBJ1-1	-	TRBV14	CASSQAGVGRIEAFF	TGTGCCAGCAGCCAAGCGGGCGTGGGCAGGATTGAAGCTTTCTTT
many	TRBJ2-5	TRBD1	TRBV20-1	CSANKQGRRETQYF	TGCAGTGCTAACAAACAGGGGCGCAGAGAGACCCAGTACTTC
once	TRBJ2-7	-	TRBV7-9	CASSHGSMEQYF	TGTGCCAGCAGCCACGGGAGCATGGAGCAGTACTTC
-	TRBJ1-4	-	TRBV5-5	CASSSPTNEKPFF	TGTGCCAGCAGCTCGCCCACTAATGAAAAACCGTTTTTT
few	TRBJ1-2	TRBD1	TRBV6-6	CASRSTGVSYGYTF	TGTGCCAGCAGGTCGACAGGGGTGAGCTATGGCTACACCTTC
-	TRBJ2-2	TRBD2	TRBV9	CASSPTSGGAGGELFF	TGTGCCAGCAGCCCCACTAGCGGGGGGGCAGGCGGGGAGCTGTTTTTT